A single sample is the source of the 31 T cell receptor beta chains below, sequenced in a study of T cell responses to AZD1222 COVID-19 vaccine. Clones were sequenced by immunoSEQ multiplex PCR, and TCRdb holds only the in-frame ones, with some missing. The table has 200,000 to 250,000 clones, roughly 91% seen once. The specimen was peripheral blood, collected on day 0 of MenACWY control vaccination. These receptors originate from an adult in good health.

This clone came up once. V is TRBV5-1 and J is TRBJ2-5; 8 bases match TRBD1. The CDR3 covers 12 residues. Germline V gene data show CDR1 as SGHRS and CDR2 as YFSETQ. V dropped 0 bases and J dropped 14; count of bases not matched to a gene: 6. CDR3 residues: CASSLDGTGGYF. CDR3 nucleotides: TGCGCCAGCAGCTTGGATGGGACAGGAGGATACTTC.

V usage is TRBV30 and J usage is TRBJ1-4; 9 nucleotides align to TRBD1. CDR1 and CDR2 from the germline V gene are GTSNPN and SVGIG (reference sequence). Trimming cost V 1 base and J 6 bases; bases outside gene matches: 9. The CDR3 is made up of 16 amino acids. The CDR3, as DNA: TGTGCCTGGAGTGCCCGCCGGACAGGGGTAGATGAAAAACTGTTTTTT. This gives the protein CAWSARRTGVDEKLFF.

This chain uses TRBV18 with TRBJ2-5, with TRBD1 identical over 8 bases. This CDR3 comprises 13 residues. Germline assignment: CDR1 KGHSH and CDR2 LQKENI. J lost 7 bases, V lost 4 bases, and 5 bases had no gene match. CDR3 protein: CASSQGQEVTQYF. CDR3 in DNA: TGTGCCAGCTCACAGGGACAGGAGGTGACCCAGTACTTC.

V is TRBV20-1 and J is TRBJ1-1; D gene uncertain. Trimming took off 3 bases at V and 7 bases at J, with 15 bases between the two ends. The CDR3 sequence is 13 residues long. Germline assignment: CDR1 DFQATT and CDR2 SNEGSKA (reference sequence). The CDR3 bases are TGCAGTGCTAGTCCCCTAATGAGAGGTGAAGCTTTCTTT. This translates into CSASPLMRGEAFF.

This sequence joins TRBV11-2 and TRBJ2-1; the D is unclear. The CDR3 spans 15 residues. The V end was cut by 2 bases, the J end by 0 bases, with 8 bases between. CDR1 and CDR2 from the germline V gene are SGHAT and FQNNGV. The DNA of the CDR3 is TGTGCCAGCAGCTTACGGCGGAACTCCTACAATGAGCAGTTCTTC. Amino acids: CASSLRRNSYNEQFF.

The CDR3 bases are TGTGCCAGCAGCCTTACGTTGGGCACTGAAGCTTTCTTT. Protein product: CASSLTLGTEAFF. V usage is TRBV5-4 and J usage is TRBJ1-1; D remains ambiguous. V lost 4 bases, J lost 4 bases, and 11 bases lay in between. The germline gives CDR1 SGHNT, CDR2 YYREEE (reference sequence). This CDR3 has 13 amino acids.

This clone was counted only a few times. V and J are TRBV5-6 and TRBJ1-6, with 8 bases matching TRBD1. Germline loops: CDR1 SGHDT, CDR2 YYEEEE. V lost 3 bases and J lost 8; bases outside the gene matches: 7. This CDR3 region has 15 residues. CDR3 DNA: TGTGCCAGCAGCTCCTCCGCAGGGGGCTATTCACCCCTCCACTTT. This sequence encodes CASSSSAGGYSPLHF.

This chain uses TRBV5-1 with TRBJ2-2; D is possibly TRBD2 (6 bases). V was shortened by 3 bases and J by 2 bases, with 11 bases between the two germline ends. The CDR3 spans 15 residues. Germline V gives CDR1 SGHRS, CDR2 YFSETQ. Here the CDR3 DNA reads TGCGCCAGCAGCTCAGGGACTTACAACACCGGGGAGCTGTTTTTT. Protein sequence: CASSSGTYNTGELFF.

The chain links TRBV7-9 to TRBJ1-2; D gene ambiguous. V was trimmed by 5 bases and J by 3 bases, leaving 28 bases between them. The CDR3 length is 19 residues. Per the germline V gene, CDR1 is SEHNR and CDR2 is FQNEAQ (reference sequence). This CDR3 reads CASSPFPSDTRASDYGYTF. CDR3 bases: TGTGCCAGCAGCCCATTTCCCTCCGACACTAGGGCCTCGGACTATGGCTACACCTTC.

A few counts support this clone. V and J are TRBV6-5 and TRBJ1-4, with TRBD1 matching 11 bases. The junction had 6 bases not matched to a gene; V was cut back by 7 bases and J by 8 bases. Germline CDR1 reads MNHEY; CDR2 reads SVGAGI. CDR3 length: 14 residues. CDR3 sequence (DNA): TGTGCCAGCACCAGGACAGGGGGCGGGGAAAAACTGTTTTTT. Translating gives CASTRTGGGEKLFF.

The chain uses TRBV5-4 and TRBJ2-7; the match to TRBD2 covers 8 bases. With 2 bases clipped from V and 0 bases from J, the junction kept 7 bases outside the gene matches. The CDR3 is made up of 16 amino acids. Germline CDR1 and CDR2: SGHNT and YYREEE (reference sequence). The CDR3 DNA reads TGTGCCAGCAGCTTAGACAGCGGGGGAAGCTCCTACGAGCAGTACTTC. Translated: CASSLDSGGSSYEQYF.

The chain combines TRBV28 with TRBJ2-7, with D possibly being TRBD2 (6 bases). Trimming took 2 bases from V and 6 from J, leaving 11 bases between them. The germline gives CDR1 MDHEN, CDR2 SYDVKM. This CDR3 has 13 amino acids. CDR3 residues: CASSLQGSGEQYF. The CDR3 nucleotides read TGTGCCAGCAGTTTACAGGGTAGCGGCGAGCAGTACTTC.

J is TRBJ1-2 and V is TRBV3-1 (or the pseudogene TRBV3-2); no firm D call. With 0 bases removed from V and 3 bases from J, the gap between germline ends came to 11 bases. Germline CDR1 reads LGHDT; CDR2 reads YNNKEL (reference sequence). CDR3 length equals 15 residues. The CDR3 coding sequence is TGTGCCAGCAGCCAAGATAGCTATGGATACTATGGCTACACCTTC. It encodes CASSQDSYGYYGYTF.

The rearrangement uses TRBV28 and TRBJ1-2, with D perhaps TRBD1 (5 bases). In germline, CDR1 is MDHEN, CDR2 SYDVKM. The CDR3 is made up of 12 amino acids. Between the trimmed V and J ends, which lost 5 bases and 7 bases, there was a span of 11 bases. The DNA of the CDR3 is TGTGCCAGCAGTCTGGGGGGAGGTGGCTACACCTTC. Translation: CASSLGGGGYTF.

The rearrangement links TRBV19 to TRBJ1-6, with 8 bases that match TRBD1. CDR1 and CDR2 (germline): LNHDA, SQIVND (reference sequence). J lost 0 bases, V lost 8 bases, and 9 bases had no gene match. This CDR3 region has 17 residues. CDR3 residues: CASAGGDSSSYNSPLHF. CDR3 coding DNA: TGTGCCAGTGCAGGGGGCGACAGTAGCTCCTATAATTCACCCCTCCACTTT. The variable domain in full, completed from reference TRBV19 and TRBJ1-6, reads DGGITQSPKYLFRKEGQNVTLSCEQNLNHDAMYWYRQDPGQGLRLIYYSQIVNDFQKGDIAEGYSVSREKKESFPLTVTSAQKNPTAFYLCASAGGDSSSYNSPLHFGNGTRLTVT.

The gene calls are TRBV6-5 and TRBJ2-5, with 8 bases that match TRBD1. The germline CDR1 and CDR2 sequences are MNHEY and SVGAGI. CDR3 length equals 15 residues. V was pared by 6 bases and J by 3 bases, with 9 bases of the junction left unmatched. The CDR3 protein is CASRGVGQEKETQYF. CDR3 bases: TGTGCCAGCAGGGGAGTGGGACAGGAAAAAGAGACCCAGTACTTC.

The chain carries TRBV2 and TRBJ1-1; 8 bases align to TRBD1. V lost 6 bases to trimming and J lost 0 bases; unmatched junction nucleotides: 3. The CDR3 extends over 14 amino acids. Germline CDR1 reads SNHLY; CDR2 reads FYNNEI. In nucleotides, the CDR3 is TGTGCCAGCAGCGAGGACAGGGTGAACACTGAAGCTTTCTTT. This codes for CASSEDRVNTEAFF.

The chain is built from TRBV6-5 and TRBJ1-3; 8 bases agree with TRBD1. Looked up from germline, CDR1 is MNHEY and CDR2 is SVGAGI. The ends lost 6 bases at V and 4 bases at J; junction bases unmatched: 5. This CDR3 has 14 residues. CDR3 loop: CASSRGPGGNTIYF. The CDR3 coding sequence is TGTGCCAGCAGCAGGGGGCCTGGAGGAAACACCATATATTTT.

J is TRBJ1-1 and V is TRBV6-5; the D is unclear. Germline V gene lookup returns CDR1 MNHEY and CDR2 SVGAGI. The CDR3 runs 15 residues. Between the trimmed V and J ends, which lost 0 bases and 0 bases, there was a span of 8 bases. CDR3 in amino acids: CASSYSPGLNTEAFF. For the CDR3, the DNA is TGTGCCAGCAGTTACTCCCCAGGATTGAACACTGAAGCTTTCTTT.

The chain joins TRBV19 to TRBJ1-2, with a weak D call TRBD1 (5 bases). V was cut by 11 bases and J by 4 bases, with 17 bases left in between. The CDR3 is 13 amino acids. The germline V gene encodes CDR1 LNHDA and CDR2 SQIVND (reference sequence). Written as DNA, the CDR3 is TGTGCCTCCGAGGACACTACGTTCTATGGCTACACCTTC. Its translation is CASEDTTFYGYTF.

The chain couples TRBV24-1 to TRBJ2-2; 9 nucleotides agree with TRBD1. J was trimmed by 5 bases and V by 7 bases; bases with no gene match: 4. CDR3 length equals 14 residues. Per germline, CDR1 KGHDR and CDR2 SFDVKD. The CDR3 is CATRGQGATGELFF. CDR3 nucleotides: TGTGCCACCAGGGGACAGGGAGCAACCGGGGAGCTGTTTTTT.

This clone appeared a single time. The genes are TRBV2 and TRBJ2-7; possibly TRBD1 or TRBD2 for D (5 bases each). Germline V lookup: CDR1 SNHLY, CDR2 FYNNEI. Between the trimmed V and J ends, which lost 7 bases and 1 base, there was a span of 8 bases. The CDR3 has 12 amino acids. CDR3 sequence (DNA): TGTGCCAGCACCAGGGAGTCCTACGAGCAGTACTTC. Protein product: CASTRESYEQYF.

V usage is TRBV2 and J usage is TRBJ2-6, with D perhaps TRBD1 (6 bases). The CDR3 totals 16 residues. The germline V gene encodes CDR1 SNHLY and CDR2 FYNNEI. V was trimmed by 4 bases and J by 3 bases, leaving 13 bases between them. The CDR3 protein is CASSGGQSYGANVLTF. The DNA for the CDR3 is TGTGCCAGCAGTGGGGGACAATCCTATGGGGCCAACGTCCTGACTTTC. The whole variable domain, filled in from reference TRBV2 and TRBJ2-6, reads EPEVTQTPSHQVTQMGQEVILRCVPISNHLYFYWYRQILGQKVEFLVSFYNNEISEKSEIFDDQFSVERPDGSNFTLKIRSTKLEDSAMYFCASSGGQSYGANVLTFGAGSRLTVL.

The CDR3 protein is CASSYGGSVGTQYF. In nucleotides, the CDR3 is TGTGCCAGCAGTTATGGGGGCTCCGTGGGGACCCAGTACTTC. V usage is TRBV28 and J usage is TRBJ2-5; perhaps TRBD1 as D (6 bases). The CDR3 has 14 amino acids. CDR1 is MDHEN and CDR2 is SYDVKM in the germline V gene. Trimming cost V 4 bases and J 7 bases, with 16 bases left between them.

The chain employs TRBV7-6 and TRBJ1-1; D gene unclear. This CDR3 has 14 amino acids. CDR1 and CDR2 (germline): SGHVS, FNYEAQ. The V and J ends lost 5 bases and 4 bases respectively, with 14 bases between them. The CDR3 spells CASSPPKDITEAFF. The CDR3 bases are TGTGCCAGCAGCCCCCCCAAAGACATCACTGAAGCTTTCTTT.

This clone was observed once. The CDR3, as DNA: TGTGCCAGCTCACCACTTGACAGGGGAGCTTTCTTT. It specifies CASSPLDRGAFF. This chain joins TRBV18 and TRBJ1-1, with 8 bases identical to TRBD1. This CDR3 region has 12 residues. From germline, CDR1 is KGHSH and CDR2 LQKENI. Trimming cost V 1 base and J 10 bases; bases outside gene matches: 2.

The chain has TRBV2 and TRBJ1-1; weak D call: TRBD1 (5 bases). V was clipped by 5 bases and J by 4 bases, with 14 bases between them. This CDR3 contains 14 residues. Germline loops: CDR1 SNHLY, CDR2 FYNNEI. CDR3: CASSSSGGVTEAFF. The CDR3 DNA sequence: TGTGCCAGCAGTTCCTCGGGGGGGGTCACTGAAGCTTTCTTT.

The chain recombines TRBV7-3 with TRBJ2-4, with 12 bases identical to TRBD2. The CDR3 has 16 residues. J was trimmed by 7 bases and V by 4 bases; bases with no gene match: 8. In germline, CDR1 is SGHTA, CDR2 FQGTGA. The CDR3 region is CASSSRGLAGGNIQYF. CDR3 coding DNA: TGTGCCAGCAGCTCCCGGGGACTAGCGGGCGGGAACATTCAGTACTTC.

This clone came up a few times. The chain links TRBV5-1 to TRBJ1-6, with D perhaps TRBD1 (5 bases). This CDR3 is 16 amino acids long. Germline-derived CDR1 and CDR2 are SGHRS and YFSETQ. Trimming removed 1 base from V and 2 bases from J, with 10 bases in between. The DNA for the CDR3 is TGCGCCAGCAGCTTGCAGGGTAGAGCCTATAATTCACCCCTCCACTTT. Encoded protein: CASSLQGRAYNSPLHF.

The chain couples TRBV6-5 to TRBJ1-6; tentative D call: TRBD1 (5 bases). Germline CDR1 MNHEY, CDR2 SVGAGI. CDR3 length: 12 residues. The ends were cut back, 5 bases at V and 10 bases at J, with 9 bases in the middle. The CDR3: CASSNGGSPLHF. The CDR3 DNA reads TGTGCCAGCAGTAACGGGGGGTCACCCCTCCACTTT.

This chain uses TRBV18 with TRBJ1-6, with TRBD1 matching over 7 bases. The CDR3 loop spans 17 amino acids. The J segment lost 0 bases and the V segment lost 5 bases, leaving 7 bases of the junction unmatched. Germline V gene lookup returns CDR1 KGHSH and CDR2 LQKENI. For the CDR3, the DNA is TGTGCCAGCTCATCTTTGGACAGGAGCTCCTATAATTCACCCCTCCACTTT. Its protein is CASSSLDRSSYNSPLHF.